This T cell receptor beta chain was obtained from a study of cytomegalovirus exposure and HLA in healthy donors. Per germline, CDR1 MNHEY and CDR2 SMNVEV (reference sequence). V dropped 0 bases and J dropped 4; count of bases not matched to a gene: 9. The CDR3 sequence is 17 residues long. The PCR was carried out with 60 Vbeta primers and 13 Jbeta primers. Libraries were prepared by immunoSEQ multiplex PCR; TCRdb keeps only in-frame clonotypes and omits some of them. The data show about 160,000 clones, around 80% seen once. This sequence originates from a man aged 45-65 years in good health and CMV-seropositive. The genes are TRBV27 and TRBJ2-3, with 8 nucleotides matching TRBD1. Sequencing was carried out using PBMCs. CDR3 sequence reads: CASSLSAGGLVSDTQYF. As DNA, the CDR3 is TGTGCCAGCAGTTTATCGGCAGGGGGCCTGGTTTCAGATACGCAGTATTTT.